This T cell receptor (beta chain) came from a study of blood T cell repertoires in COVID-19. TCRdb keeps only in-frame clones here, not all; method: immunoSEQ multiplex PCR. This table holds about 65,000 clones, approximately 75% found once. V dropped 5 bases and J dropped 6 bases, with 17 bases sitting between them. The germline gives CDR1 SGHAT, CDR2 FQNNGV. This CDR3 is 14 amino acids long. The material sequenced was peripheral blood. This chain uses TRBV11-2 with TRBJ2-7; weak D call: TRBD1 (5 bases). The sequence was obtained from a man at least 80 years old with acute or convalescent COVID-19. CDR3 loop: CASSPTAGPGEQYF. In DNA form, the CDR3 reads TGTGCCAGCAGCCCGACGGCAGGGCCGGGCGAGCAGTACTTC.